This record looks at one TCR beta chain sequence and its context. The antigen is unknown. These data come from a study of CD8 T cells in Susac syndrome. Whole-study results and caveats: The authors acknowledged that their TCR sequencing and HLA analysis involved a relatively small number of individuals.

Reverse transcription of roughly 0.45 to 1 ug RNA used random hexamers. The authors amplified TCR beta CDR3 across 54 Vbeta and 13 Jbeta using immunoSEQ multiplex PCR. TCRdb re-called the immunoSEQ multiplex PCR reads with MiXCR, one entry per CDR3 protein. The sample includes hundreds of thousands of distinct CDR3 sequences, roughly 93% of them seen just once. TEMRA cells were FACS-enriched, unlike CD8+ and CD4+ T cells, which were negatively isolated. The CDR3 totals 13 residues. Trimming stripped 5 bases from V and 2 bases from J, with 10 bases between. The receptor's source is a human donor with multiple sclerosis. Sequencing was performed on CD4+ T cells from PBMCs. This rearrangement joins TRBV12-3 or TRBV12-4 to TRBJ2-7; the D gene could be TRBD1 or TRBD2 (6 bases each). This CDR3 reads CASSARGPYEQYF. CDR3 nucleotide sequence: TGTGCCAGCAGTGCCCGGGGGCCCTACGAGCAGTACTTC.